Listed below are T cell receptor beta chains from one sample, sequenced in a study of PD-1 blockade in classical Hodgkin lymphoma. The repertoire was sequenced with immunoSEQ multiplex PCR; TCRdb's copy has only in-frame clones and lacks some. The sample lists some 150,000 clones, approximately 81% occurring once. The input for sequencing was peripheral blood mononuclear cells (PBMCs), taken before the second cycle of nivolumab. The receptors were gathered from a human donor with classical Hodgkin lymphoma. CDR3s include the opening cysteine and the closing phenylalanine or tryptophan. The D gene is left open where the match is weak. Only some rows state a clone size, as once, few, many or a class for expanded clones.

v_gene	j_gene	abundance	d_gene	len	CDR3aa	CDR3nt
TRBV6-7	TRBJ1-1	few	NA	12	CASSPIWEEAFF	TGTGCCAGCAGTCCTATCTGGGAAGAAGCTTTCTTT
TRBV19	TRBJ2-3	NA	TRBD2	17	CASSIDLRLAGVDTQYF	TGTGCCAGTAGTATAGACCTGAGACTAGCGGGAGTCGATACGCAGTATTTT
TRBV6-1	TRBJ2-5	NA	TRBD1	15	CASSGPGQGGETQYF	TGTGCCAGCAGTGGTCCGGGACAGGGGGGAGAGACCCAGTACTTC
TRBV28	TRBJ1-4	NA	TRBD1	18	CASSYNPGQGEPRGKLFF	TGTGCCAGCAGCTACAACCCGGGACAGGGAGAGCCCAGGGGAAAACTGTTTTTT
TRBV2	TRBJ1-4	NA	NA	16	CASSPQGAGTNEKLFF	TGTGCCAGCAGCCCCCAAGGGGCAGGGACTAATGAAAAACTGTTTTTT
TRBV19	TRBJ2-7	NA	TRBD1	14	CASSLDRGRYEQYF	TGTGCCAGTAGCTTGGACAGGGGGCGGTACGAGCAGTACTTC
TRBV10-1	TRBJ2-3	NA	TRBD2	15	CASSRLAGESDTQYF	TGCGCCAGCAGTCGGCTAGCGGGGGAGTCAGATACGCAGTATTTT
TRBV27	TRBJ1-6	NA	NA	13	CASSFEEESPLHF	TGTGCCAGCAGTTTCGAGGAGGAATCACCCCTCCACTTT
TRBV29-1	TRBJ1-4	few	NA	13	CSVESRANEKLFF	TGCAGCGTTGAATCCAGGGCGAATGAAAAACTGTTTTTT
TRBV5-4	TRBJ2-5	NA	TRBD1	16	CASSPRRTGGQETQYF	TGTGCCAGCAGCCCCCGGAGGACAGGGGGCCAAGAGACCCAGTACTTC
TRBV5-8	TRBJ1-6	NA	NA	15	CASSLVQGVDSPLHF	TGTGCCAGCAGCTTGGTGCAGGGCGTCGATTCACCCCTCCACTTT
TRBV4-1	TRBJ2-3	NA	NA	15	CASSQPMTLERTQYF	TGCGCCAGCAGCCAACCAATGACTCTTGAGCGGACGCAGTATTTT
TRBV7-9	TRBJ1-2	NA	NA	16	CASSSYDGQLNYGYTF	TGTGCCAGCAGCTCGTATGATGGACAGCTTAACTATGGCTACACCTTC
TRBV7-3	TRBJ1-2	NA	NA	15	CASSPGGPSWEGYTF	TGTGCCAGCAGCCCCGGAGGTCCCTCCTGGGAGGGCTACACCTTC